One and the same sample provided the 10 T cell receptor beta chains below, sequenced in a study of PD-L1 blockade in urothelial cancer. Profiling relied on immunoSEQ multiplex PCR, and the TCRdb table lists in-frame clones only, not all of them. The table records about 43,000 clones, approximately 80% of them present only once. The time point is: pretreatment peripheral blood. The sequenced sample was PBMCs, obtained around atezolizumab (anti-PD-L1) treatment. The receptors originated from a man aged 55-75 years with urothelial cancer.

The V gene is TRBV6-5, the J gene TRBJ2-2; D ambiguous. V shed 4 bases and J shed 6 bases, with 3 bases lying between them. The CDR3 length is 11 residues. Per germline, CDR1 MNHEY and CDR2 SVGAGI. The CDR3 DNA sequence: TGTGCCAGCAGTTCTCCCGGGGAGCTGTTTTTT. This translates into CASSSPGELFF.

The V call is TRBV27, the J call TRBJ1-2; the D gene is possibly TRBD1 (6 bases). CDR1 and CDR2 (germline): MNHEY, SMNVEV (reference sequence). CDR3 size: 14 residues. V was pared by 4 bases and J by 8 bases, with 17 bases between. CDR3 protein: CASSSQGMGIGYTF. As DNA, the CDR3 is TGTGCCAGCAGTTCCCAGGGGATGGGTATCGGCTACACCTTC.

This clone was seen a single time. The chain couples TRBV5-1 to TRBJ2-5, with D possibly matching TRBD1 (6 bases). This CDR3 is 18 amino acids long. Germline V gene data show CDR1 as SGHRS and CDR2 as YFSETQ. With 0 bases removed from V and 4 bases from J, the gap between germline ends came to 22 bases. CDR3 protein: CASSLAYGNTGQPETQYF. Here the CDR3 DNA reads TGCGCCAGCAGCTTGGCTTACGGAAATACGGGACAACCAGAGACCCAGTACTTC.

Here the CDR3 reads CASSFGTGDPDTQYF. The CDR3 region has the DNA TGCGCCAGCAGCTTCGGGACAGGGGACCCAGATACGCAGTATTTT. The chain employs TRBV5-1 and TRBJ2-3; 10 nucleotides align to TRBD1. The V and J ends lost 2 bases and 4 bases, in that order; junction bases with no gene match: 4. This CDR3 region has 15 residues. Germline loops: CDR1 SGHRS, CDR2 YFSETQ.

V is TRBV5-1 and J is TRBJ2-7; the D gene is possibly TRBD1 (6 bases). Trimming shortened V by 0 bases and J by 6 bases, and 16 bases separated the two germline ends. Germline CDR1 and CDR2: SGHRS and YFSETQ. The CDR3 contains 15 residues. CDR3: CASSLDHRVLVEQYF. As DNA, the CDR3 is TGCGCCAGCAGCTTGGATCACAGGGTCTTGGTCGAGCAGTACTTC.

The gene calls are TRBV29-1 and TRBJ2-7; TRBD2 might be the D (5 bases). This CDR3 has 12 amino acids. Germline V CDR1 and CDR2: SQVTM, ANQGSEA. V lost 3 bases and J lost 2, with 8 bases in between. The CDR3 region is CSVDTGTYEQYF. DNA of the CDR3: TGCAGCGTTGACACCGGGACCTACGAGCAGTACTTC.

This rearrangement joins TRBV20-1 to TRBJ2-5; no definite D call. The CDR3 consists of 11 residues. Germline V gives CDR1 DFQATT, CDR2 SNEGSKA (reference sequence). The V and J ends lost 2 bases and 2 bases respectively, with 3 bases between them. CDR3 sequence: CSARRQETQYF. The CDR3 DNA is TGCAGTGCTAGACGGCAAGAGACCCAGTACTTC.

V is TRBV19 and J is TRBJ2-6, with 8 bases identical to TRBD2. The length of the CDR3 is 15 residues. The V gene's germline CDR1 is LNHDA and CDR2 SQIVND (reference sequence). Germline trimming cut 5 bases from V and 2 bases from J; bases unmatched to any gene: 2. CDR3 bases: TGTGCCAGTAGTCCAGCGGGAGCTGGGGCCAACGTCCTGACTTTC. Translation: CASSPAGAGANVLTF.

The V gene is TRBV11-2, the J gene TRBJ1-3; D perhaps matches TRBD1 (6 bases). Trimming took off 5 bases at V and 0 bases at J, with 14 bases between the two ends. The CDR3 runs to 16 residues. Germline CDR1 is SGHAT and CDR2 is FQNNGV. CDR3 DNA sequence: TGTGCCAGCAGCCCAGGGGTGCCCTACTCTGGAAACACCATATATTTT. Its translation: CASSPGVPYSGNTIYF.

The chain links TRBV7-9 to TRBJ2-2; 11 bases agree with TRBD2. Germline-derived CDR1 and CDR2 are SEHNR and FQNEAQ (reference sequence). The CDR3 covers 18 residues. The V gene end was trimmed by 2 bases and the J gene end by 2 bases; junction bases not matched to a gene: 7. The CDR3, as DNA: TGTGCCAGCAGCTTAACTAGCGGGGGACAGGGAAACACCGGGGAGCTGTTTTTT. This gives the protein CASSLTSGGQGNTGELFF.